The clone carrying this T cell receptor beta chain was observed a few times. Its matching antigen is unknown. The sample comes from a study of identical twins. Study results and limitations: Zero-insertion analyses were open to partial confounding by invariant MAIT and iNKT cells.

TCRdb analysed the 5' RACE reads with MiXCR anew, one entry per CDR3 protein. The sample holds fewer than 650,000 distinct CDR3 sequences, under 8.5% seen once. These same data were also listed under a study on yellow fever vaccine responses in identical twins. From that study: After vaccination, twins' T cell response reportedly seemed partly convergent, partly personalized.

The receptor was derived from a woman under 30 in good health. The sample taken for sequencing was PBMCs.

CDR3 bases: TGTGCCAGCAGTTGGGACAGAGACTACGAGCAGTACTTC. Its translation is CASSWDRDYEQYF. The chain uses TRBV28 and TRBJ2-7, with 7 bases identical to TRBD1. The ends lost 4 bases at V and 3 bases at J; junction bases unmatched: 3. The V gene's germline CDR1 is MDHEN and CDR2 SYDVKM. There are 13 residues in the CDR3.